A single sample gave rise to the 7 T cell receptor beta chains below, sequenced in a study of graft-versus-host responses after intestinal transplantation. Profiling relied on immunoSEQ multiplex PCR, and the TCRdb table lists in-frame clones only, not all of them. This table has about 100,000 clones, about 87% appearing once. Their specific antigens are unknown. The sample was unstimulated CD4+ T cells sorted from spleen or lymph node cells, taken before transplant. These receptors were obtained from a human donor who was the organ donor for an intestinal transplant.

The chain combines TRBV6-5 with TRBJ1-2; D is unclear. The length of the CDR3 is 12 residues. Trimming took off 5 bases at V and 7 bases at J, with 11 bases between the two ends. Germline V lookup: CDR1 MNHEY, CDR2 SVGAGI. The CDR3 is CASSESGAGYTF. The CDR3 DNA reads TGTGCCAGCAGTGAAAGTGGAGCTGGCTACACCTTC.

J is TRBJ1-5 and V is TRBV10-3, with no clear D. The CDR3 consists of 11 residues. Looked up from germline, CDR1 is ENHRY and CDR2 is SYGVKD. The V end was cut by 7 bases, the J end by 4 bases, with 5 bases between. CDR3 amino acids: CAIKRNQPQHF. The CDR3 nucleotides are TGTGCCATCAAAAGGAATCAGCCCCAGCATTTT.

This rearrangement joins TRBV30 to TRBJ1-2; no reliable D call. The germline CDR1 and CDR2 sequences are GTSNPN and SVGIG (reference sequence). V was clipped by 0 bases and J by 2 bases, with 19 bases between them. This CDR3 has 17 residues. The CDR3 spells CAWSVPHGRATNYGYTF. Written as DNA, the CDR3 is TGTGCCTGGAGTGTACCCCACGGTCGAGCAACAAACTATGGCTACACCTTC.

The J gene is TRBJ2-7, the V gene TRBV18; 9 bases are a match to TRBD1. The CDR3 has 14 amino acids. Germline V gives CDR1 KGHSH, CDR2 LQKENI. Trimming took 2 bases from V and 3 from J; bases not matched to a gene: 2. The CDR3 nucleotides read TGTGCCAGCTCACCAGGACAGGGGCTCTACGAGCAGTACTTC. Translation: CASSPGQGLYEQYF.

V and J are TRBV14 and TRBJ2-1, with 10 bases matching TRBD2. The CDR3 contains 15 residues. V trimming: 7 bases; J trimming: 7 bases; junction bases outside the gene matches: 10. Germline V gene data show CDR1 as SGHDN and CDR2 as FVKESK. The CDR3: CASNPASGSWNEQFF. The DNA for the CDR3 is TGTGCCAGCAACCCGGCTAGCGGGAGTTGGAATGAGCAGTTCTTC.

This sequence joins TRBV7-9 and TRBJ2-3, with D unclear. V gave up 2 bases and J gave up 0 bases, with 6 bases separating them. The CDR3 extends over 14 amino acids. Looked up from germline, CDR1 is SEHNR and CDR2 is FQNEAQ (reference sequence). CDR3 in DNA: TGTGCCAGCAGCTTAAGCCGAAGCACAGATACGCAGTATTTT. Its protein product is CASSLSRSTDTQYF.

The CDR3 region is CASSATPLAGGGTQYF. CDR3 coding DNA: TGTGCCAGCAGCGCGACCCCACTAGCGGGGGGGGGTACCCAGTACTTC. This chain joins TRBV9 and TRBJ2-5; 13 positions match TRBD2. Per the germline V gene, CDR1 is SGDLS and CDR2 is YYNGEE. Unmatched junction bases numbered 10, after V lost 3 bases and J lost 8 bases. This CDR3 is 16 amino acids long.